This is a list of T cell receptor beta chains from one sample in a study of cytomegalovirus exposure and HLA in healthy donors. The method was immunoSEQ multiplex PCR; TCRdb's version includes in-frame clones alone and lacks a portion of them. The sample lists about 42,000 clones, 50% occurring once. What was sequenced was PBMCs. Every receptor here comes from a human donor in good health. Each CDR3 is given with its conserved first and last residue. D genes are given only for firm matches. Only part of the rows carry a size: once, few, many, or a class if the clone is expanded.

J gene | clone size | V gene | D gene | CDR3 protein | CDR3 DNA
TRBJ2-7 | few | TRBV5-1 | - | CASTPGTSTYEQYF | TGCGCCAGCACCCCAGGGACATCCACCTACGAGCAGTACTTC
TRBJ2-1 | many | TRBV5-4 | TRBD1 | CASSWDSSSYNEQFF | TGTGCCAGCAGCTGGGACAGTAGCTCCTACAATGAGCAGTTCTTC
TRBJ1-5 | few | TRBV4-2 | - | CASSQGSTGSQPQHF | TGTGCCAGCAGCCAAGGCTCAACAGGGAGTCAGCCCCAGCATTTT
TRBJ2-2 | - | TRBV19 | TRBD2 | CASSIDLSGVNTGELFF | TGTGCCAGTAGTATAGATCTTAGCGGGGTTAACACCGGGGAGCTGTTTTTT
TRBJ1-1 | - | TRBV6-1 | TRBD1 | CASSQGTGAEAFF | TGTGCCAGCAGTCAAGGGACAGGGGCTGAAGCTTTCTTT
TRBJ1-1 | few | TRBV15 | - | CATHPGGSRNTEAFF | TGTGCCACCCACCCTGGGGGCAGTAGGAACACTGAAGCTTTCTTT
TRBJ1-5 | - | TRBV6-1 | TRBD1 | CATAATGGRGPQHF | TGTGCCACCGCGGCGACAGGGGGAAGGGGGCCCCAGCATTTT
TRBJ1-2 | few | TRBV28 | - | CASSQAVHYGYTF | TGTGCCAGCAGCCAGGCTGTTCACTATGGCTACACCTTC
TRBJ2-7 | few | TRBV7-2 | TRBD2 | CASSQLRGTLNQQYF | TGTGCCAGCAGCCAGTTGCGGGGGACCCTTAATCAGCAGTACTTC
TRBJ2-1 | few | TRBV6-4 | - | CASGGTGNNEQFF | TGTGCCAGCGGGGGGACTGGCAACAATGAGCAGTTCTTC
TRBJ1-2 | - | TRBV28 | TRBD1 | CASSSTGAGYGYTF | TGTGCCAGCAGTTCCACAGGGGCGGGCTATGGCTACACCTTC
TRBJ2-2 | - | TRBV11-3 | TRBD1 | CASSFRDRDPGELFF | TGTGCCAGCAGCTTCCGGGACAGGGATCCCGGGGAGCTGTTTTTT
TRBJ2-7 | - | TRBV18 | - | CASSPNGASYEQYF | TGTGCCAGCTCACCTAATGGGGCCTCCTACGAGCAGTACTTC
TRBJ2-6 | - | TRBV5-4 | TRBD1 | CASSRTGVGANVLTF | TGTGCCAGCAGCCGGACAGGGGTCGGGGCCAACGTCCTGACTTTC
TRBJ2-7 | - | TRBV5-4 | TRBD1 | CASSPPGQRYEQYF | TGTGCCAGCAGCCCACCGGGACAGCGCTACGAGCAGTACTTC
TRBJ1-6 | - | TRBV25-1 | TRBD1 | CASSEDRGFYNSPLHF | TGTGCCAGCAGTGAAGACAGGGGCTTCTATAATTCACCCCTCCACTTT
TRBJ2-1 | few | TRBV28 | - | CASKGGGALNNEQFF | TGTGCCAGCAAAGGCGGGGGCGCCCTGAACAATGAGCAGTTCTTC
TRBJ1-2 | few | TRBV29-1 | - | CSVRAGYGYTF | TGCAGCGTTAGGGCAGGGTATGGCTACACCTTC
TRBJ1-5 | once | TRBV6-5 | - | CASSRRESRQPQHF | TGTGCCAGCAGTCGCCGGGAGAGTCGTCAGCCTCAGCATTTT
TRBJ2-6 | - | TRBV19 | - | CASSQRGLANVLTF | TGTGCCAGTTCCCAAAGGGGTTTGGCCAACGTCCTGACTTTC
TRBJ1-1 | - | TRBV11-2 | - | CASKIQAEGGRPEAFF | TGTGCCAGCAAGATACAGGCGGAGGGCGGGAGGCCTGAAGCTTTCTTT
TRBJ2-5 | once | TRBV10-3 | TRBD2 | CAISESGLAGTSAQYF | TGTGCCATCAGTGAGTCAGGACTAGCGGGGACCTCGGCCCAGTACTTC
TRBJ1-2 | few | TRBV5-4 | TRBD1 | CASSLAGQGGLGYTF | TGTGCCAGCAGCTTGGCGGGACAGGGCGGCCTGGGCTACACCTTC
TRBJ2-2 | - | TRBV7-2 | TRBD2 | CASRGTSGPNTGELFF | TGTGCCAGCAGAGGGACTAGCGGGCCTAACACCGGGGAGCTGTTTTTT